This T cell receptor beta chain appears in the sequencing data of a study of identical twins. MiXCR, applied by TCRdb to the 5' RACE reads, yields one record per CDR3 protein. The sample lists nearly 650,000 distinct CDR3 sequences, about 7% occurring once. Whole-study findings and limits: A cross-sectional statistical analysis, not follow-up of the same donors, supported the conclusions.

This clonotype occurred many times. The target antigen is unknown. The CDR3 runs to 18 residues. Trimming shortened V by 0 bases and J by 0 bases, and 17 bases separated the two germline ends. The germline CDR1 and CDR2 sequences are SGHRS and YFSETQ. No donor was unhealthy or non-Caucasian. These sequences were also reported in another study, on yellow fever vaccine responses in identical twins.

Sequences were obtained from PBMCs. This receptor was obtained from a woman younger than 30 in good health. J is TRBJ2-3 and V is TRBV5-1; D perhaps matches TRBD1 (5 bases). The CDR3 here is CASSLVGAGIPSTDTQYF. DNA for the CDR3: TGCGCCAGCAGCTTGGTAGGGGCCGGAATACCTAGCACAGATACGCAGTATTTT. Full variable domain (missing parts from reference TRBV5-1 and TRBJ2-3): KAGVTQTPRYLIKTRGQQVTLSCSPISGHRSVSWYQQTPGQGLQFLFEYFSETQRNKGNFPGRFSGRQFSNSRSEMNVSTLELGDSALYLCASSLVGAGIPSTDTQYFGPGTRLTVL.